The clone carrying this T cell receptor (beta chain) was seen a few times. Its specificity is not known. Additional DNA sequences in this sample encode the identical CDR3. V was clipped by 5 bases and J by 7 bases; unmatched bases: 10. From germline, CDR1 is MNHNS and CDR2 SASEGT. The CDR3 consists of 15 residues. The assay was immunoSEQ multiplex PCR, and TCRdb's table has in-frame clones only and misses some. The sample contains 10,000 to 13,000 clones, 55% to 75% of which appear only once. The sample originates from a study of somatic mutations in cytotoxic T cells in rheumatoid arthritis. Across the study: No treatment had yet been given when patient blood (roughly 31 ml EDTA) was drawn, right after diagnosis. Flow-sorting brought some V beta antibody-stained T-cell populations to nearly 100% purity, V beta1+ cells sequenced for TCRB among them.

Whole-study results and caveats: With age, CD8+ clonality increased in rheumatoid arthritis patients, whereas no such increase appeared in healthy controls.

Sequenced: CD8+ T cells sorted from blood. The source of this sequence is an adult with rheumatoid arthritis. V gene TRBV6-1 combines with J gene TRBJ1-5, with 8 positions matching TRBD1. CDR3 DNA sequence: TGTGCCAGCAGTCGACAGGGGAGTTTAGAACAGCCCCAGCATTTT. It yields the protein CASSRQGSLEQPQHF.